The 26 T cell receptor beta chains given below trace back to one sample, sequenced in a study of post-analysis software for immune sequencing data. Unique molecular identifiers tagged the TCR beta cDNA libraries. TCRdb passed the PCR reads through MiXCR, listing each CDR3 protein once. Here the sample spans about 430,000 distinct CDR3 sequences, about 40% being singletons. These TCRs' antigens remain unknown. Findings and caveats of the study: With TRBV5-6, TRBV5-1 and TRBV20-1 included, 4 or 5 TRBV segments were more frequent in patients than in controls.

Sequencing used blood. The receptors were gathered from a girl aged 2-15 years with multiple sclerosis.

The chain is built from TRBV20-1 and TRBJ2-7; 8 positions match TRBD2. The V and J ends lost 3 bases and 0 bases, in that order; junction bases with no gene match: 7. The CDR3 spans 15 residues. Germline-derived CDR1 and CDR2 are DFQATT and SNEGSKA (reference sequence). The CDR3, as DNA: TGCAGTGCTAGGGCCTTAGCGGGGAGCTCCTACGAGCAGTACTTC. This codes for CSARALAGSSYEQYF.

This chain links TRBV5-1 with TRBJ2-2; tentative D call: TRBD1 (5 bases). Germline CDR1 and CDR2: SGHRS and YFSETQ. The V gene lost 6 bases and the J gene lost 3 bases, with 15 bases spanning the gap. The CDR3 has 15 amino acids. This chain's CDR3 is CASNQGGVDTGELFF. The CDR3 bases are TGCGCCAGCAATCAGGGTGGAGTGGACACCGGGGAGCTGTTTTTT.

This chain links TRBV20-1 with TRBJ2-2; tentatively, D is TRBD2 (6 bases). Deletions cut 1 base from V and 0 bases from J, with 9 bases between. Germline lookup yields CDR1 DFQATT and CDR2 SNEGSKA (reference sequence). The CDR3 extends over 15 amino acids. The CDR3 protein is CSARVSGANTGELFF. DNA of the CDR3: TGCAGTGCTAGAGTATCGGGGGCGAACACCGGGGAGCTGTTTTTT.

This clonotype was detected only once. The chain recombines TRBV28 with TRBJ2-7, with TRBD2 as a possible D gene (5 bases). CDR3 length equals 15 residues. V was pared by 3 bases and J by 2 bases, with 14 bases between. Germline V CDR1 and CDR2: MDHEN, SYDVKM. The CDR3 nucleotides are TGTGCCAGCAGTTTCCGGGAACAGATCACCTACGAGCAGTACTTC. Translated, it gives CASSFREQITYEQYF.

The chain is built from TRBV10-3 and TRBJ2-5, with TRBD2 matching over 8 bases. The V and J ends lost 4 bases and 1 base, in that order; junction bases with no gene match: 5. Germline V gene sequence: CDR1 ENHRY, CDR2 SYGVKD. CDR3 length: 15 amino acids. CDR3 protein: CAISGDSGAQETQYF. The CDR3 DNA reads as TGTGCCATCAGTGGGGATAGCGGGGCCCAAGAGACCCAGTACTTC.

The rearrangement joins TRBV20-1 to TRBJ2-3, with D unresolved. The CDR3 covers 14 residues. Trimming took off 2 bases at V and 5 bases at J, with 14 bases between the two ends. Germline assignment: CDR1 DFQATT and CDR2 SNEGSKA (reference sequence). CDR3 in DNA: TGCAGTGCTAGAACCCTTTTGGCCAAAGATACGCAGTATTTT. The encoded protein is CSARTLLAKDTQYF.

The chain couples TRBV28 to TRBJ1-6; D not certain. V gave up 5 bases and J gave up 5 bases, with 1 base separating them. This CDR3 region has 11 residues. Germline CDR1 MDHEN, CDR2 SYDVKM. The CDR3 DNA reads as TGTGCCAGCAGTGATAATTCACCCCTCCACTTT. It encodes CASSDNSPLHF.

This sequence joins TRBV20-1 and TRBJ2-7, with 7 bases lining up with TRBD2. Per germline, CDR1 DFQATT and CDR2 SNEGSKA (reference sequence). This CDR3 contains 13 residues. Trimming at V came to 6 bases and at J to 1 base, leaving 6 bases not matched to a gene. CDR3 DNA: TGCAGTGCCTCTTTAGCGGGTTCCTACGAGCAGTACTTC. This gives the protein CSASLAGSYEQYF.

The CDR3 region is CASSLGTGGSGANVLTF. CDR3 DNA: TGTGCCAGCAGCTTAGGGACAGGGGGCTCTGGGGCCAACGTCCTGACTTTC. This chain uses TRBV7-9 with TRBJ2-6, with 10 bases matching TRBD1. This CDR3 contains 17 residues. The V segment lost 1 base and the J segment 0 bases; nucleotides outside the gene matches: 0. Germline CDR1 is SEHNR and CDR2 is FQNEAQ (reference sequence).

This clonotype turned up a few times. Here the CDR3 DNA reads TGTGCCAGCAGCTTAACGGTCACATCGGGTCAGCCCCAGCATTTT. Amino acids: CASSLTVTSGQPQHF. The chain recombines TRBV7-2 with TRBJ1-5; the D is unclear. CDR1 is SGHTA and CDR2 is FQGNSA in the germline V gene. CDR3 size: 15 residues. The V gene lost 2 bases and the J gene lost 6 bases, with 14 bases spanning the gap.

The V call is TRBV28, the J call TRBJ2-5; D is possibly TRBD1 or TRBD2 (5 bases each). The DNA matches TRBJ2-7 better at its end, which makes the J call doubtful. The CDR3 loop spans 17 amino acids. Germline loops: CDR1 MDHEN, CDR2 SYDVKM. The CDR3 DNA is TGTGCCAGCAGTTTAATGCTTCGGGGACCCGAGTGGTACGAGCAGTACTTC. Protein: CASSLMLRGPEWYEQYF.

V gene TRBV7-2 combines with J gene TRBJ2-3; 12 positions match TRBD2. Germline V lookup: CDR1 SGHTA, CDR2 FQGNSA. V shed 5 bases, J shed 5 bases, and the junction held 5 bases outside the gene matches. The CDR3 sequence is 15 residues long. Here the CDR3 DNA reads TGTGCCAGCAGCGGCGGGACTAGCGGGTTAGATACGCAGTATTTT. It is translated as CASSGGTSGLDTQYF.

This chain links TRBV29-1 with TRBJ2-7; 12 nucleotides line up with TRBD2. The ends lost 3 bases at V and 7 bases at J; junction bases unmatched: 10. Per germline, CDR1 SQVTM and CDR2 ANQGSEA. This CDR3 is built from 15 residues. The CDR3 loop reads CSVEFLAGGVDEQYF. In nucleotides, the CDR3 is TGCAGCGTTGAGTTCCTAGCGGGAGGGGTAGATGAGCAGTACTTC.

This clonotype has more than one count but fewer than ten. The rearrangement uses TRBV4-3 and TRBJ2-5; D is undetermined. Near its end, the DNA agrees better with TRBJ2-7, so the J call may be wrong. The V gene's germline CDR1 is LGHNA and CDR2 YSLEER. This CDR3 is 13 amino acids long. The CDR3 protein is CASSQFQAYEQYF. DNA for the CDR3: TGCGCCAGCAGCCAATTCCAAGCATACGAGCAGTACTTC.

The table lists this clonotype with a few counts. J is TRBJ2-1 and V is TRBV4-3, with 8 positions matching TRBD1. The CDR3 is 13 residues long. Germline lookup yields CDR1 LGHNA and CDR2 YSLEER. V was pared by 4 bases and J by 9 bases, with 5 bases of the junction left unmatched. In nucleotides, the CDR3 is TGCGCCAGCAGCCTAACAGGGGGAGCTGAGCAGTTCTTC. This translates into CASSLTGGAEQFF.

This clonotype was picked up a small number of times. CDR3 region: CSAWDSYTGELFF. CDR3 DNA: TGCAGTGCTTGGGACAGCTACACCGGGGAGCTGTTTTTT. The rearrangement joins TRBV20-1 to TRBJ2-2; 7 bases line up with TRBD1. V lost 5 bases to trimming and J lost 3 bases; unmatched junction nucleotides: 3. The CDR3 length is 13 residues. CDR1 DFQATT and CDR2 SNEGSKA come from the germline V gene (reference sequence).

Only one count was recorded for this clonotype. The V call is TRBV18, the J call TRBJ2-7; TRBD2 is a possible D gene (7 bases). Germline V gene lookup returns CDR1 KGHSH and CDR2 LQKENI. The CDR3 is 16 amino acids. The V gene lost 2 bases and the J gene lost 5 bases, with 19 bases spanning the gap. The CDR3 nucleotides are TGTGCCAGCTCACCAGGACTTCGGGGGGCGCTCGACGAGCAGTACTTC. It translates to CASSPGLRGALDEQYF.

V usage is TRBV7-9 and J usage is TRBJ2-1; the match to TRBD1 covers 8 bases. This CDR3 comprises 16 residues. J lost 5 bases, V lost 3 bases, and 9 bases had no gene match. Germline assignment: CDR1 SEHNR and CDR2 FQNEAQ (reference sequence). This CDR3 is CASSLRSETGDNEQFF. The CDR3 DNA is TGTGCCAGCAGCTTGCGGTCTGAGACAGGGGACAATGAGCAGTTCTTC. Variable domain in full (rest from reference TRBV7-9 and TRBJ2-1): DTGVSQNPRHKITKRGQNVTFRCDPISEHNRLYWYRQTLGQGPEFLTYFQNEAQLEKSRLLSDRFSAERPKGSFSTLEIQRTEQGDSAMYLCASSLRSETGDNEQFFGPGTRLTVL.

The chain combines TRBV6-2 or TRBV6-3 with TRBJ1-5; D possibly corresponds to TRBD1 (5 bases). This CDR3 is built from 16 residues. Germline CDR1 is MNHEY and CDR2 is SVGEGT. Trimming shortened V by 5 bases and J by 0 bases, and 14 bases separated the two germline ends. CDR3 sequence reads: CASSRGVRNSNQPQHF. For the CDR3, the DNA is TGTGCCAGCAGTCGAGGGGTCAGAAATAGCAATCAGCCCCAGCATTTT.

In this sample, this clonotype turned up a few times. The gene calls are TRBV28 and TRBJ2-3, with TRBD1 matching over 9 bases. The CDR3 length is 16 residues. Germline CDR1 is MDHEN and CDR2 is SYDVKM. With V trimmed by 6 bases and J by 3 bases, 10 bases remained unmatched. Here the CDR3 reads CASSPTGTGFTDTQYF. For the CDR3, the DNA is TGTGCCAGCAGCCCTACCGGGACAGGGTTTACAGATACGCAGTATTTT.

J is TRBJ1-2 and V is TRBV5-1, with TRBD1 matching over 8 bases. CDR3 length: 15 amino acids. Germline V gives CDR1 SGHRS, CDR2 YFSETQ. The ends lost 4 bases at V and 1 base at J; junction bases unmatched: 6. CDR3 amino acids: CASSPGQGFNYGYTF. CDR3 in DNA: TGCGCCAGCAGCCCCGGACAGGGCTTTAACTATGGCTACACCTTC. Supplemented by reference TRBV5-1 and TRBJ1-2, the full variable domain reads KAGVTQTPRYLIKTRGQQVTLSCSPISGHRSVSWYQQTPGQGLQFLFEYFSETQRNKGNFPGRFSGRQFSNSRSEMNVSTLELGDSALYLCASSPGQGFNYGYTFGSGTRLTVV.

The chain carries TRBV7-9 and TRBJ1-2, with D unclear. CDR1 SEHNR and CDR2 FQNEAQ come from the germline V gene (reference sequence). The CDR3 extends over 15 amino acids. V dropped 5 bases and J dropped 6 bases, with 19 bases sitting between them. CDR3 sequence reads: CASSVSAVARNGYTF. The CDR3 DNA reads TGTGCCAGCAGCGTCTCGGCGGTCGCGCGGAATGGCTACACCTTC.

The chain carries TRBV20-1 and TRBJ2-5, with a possible D match to TRBD2 (6 bases). The V and J ends lost 3 bases and 5 bases respectively, with 13 bases between them. Germline CDR1 reads DFQATT; CDR2 reads SNEGSKA (reference sequence). This CDR3 comprises 13 residues. CDR3 DNA: TGCAGTGCTAGGTTGACTAGTTGGGAGACCCAGTACTTC. It yields the protein CSARLTSWETQYF.

The chain is built from TRBV4-1 and TRBJ2-1; TRBD1 matches at 7 bases. The V and J ends lost 0 bases and 2 bases, in that order; junction bases with no gene match: 4. This CDR3 has 16 residues. Germline V gene lookup returns CDR1 MGHRA and CDR2 YSYEKL. DNA for the CDR3: TGCGCCAGCAGCCAAGAGCGGACAGGAACCTACAATGAGCAGTTCTTC. Its protein product is CASSQERTGTYNEQFF.

The V gene is TRBV6-5, the J gene TRBJ2-1; D is possibly TRBD2 (6 bases). Germline assignment: CDR1 MNHEY and CDR2 SVGAGI. Trimming left V 2 bases short and J 7 bases short, with 12 bases between. The CDR3 contains 14 residues. CDR3 nucleotides: TGTGCCAGCAGTTACCCCGGGAGTTGGAATGAGCAGTTCTTC. This encodes CASSYPGSWNEQFF.

This rearrangement joins TRBV28 to TRBJ1-4; 7 positions match TRBD1. The CDR3 totals 15 residues. Trimming cost V 5 bases and J 8 bases; bases outside gene matches: 11. Germline CDR1 and CDR2: MDHEN and SYDVKM. The CDR3, as DNA: TGTGCCAGCAGTCGATGGACAGGTGAAAGGGAAAAACTGTTTTTT. It yields the protein CASSRWTGEREKLFF.